A single sample is the source of the 27 T cell receptor beta chains below, sequenced in a study of tumor-infiltrating lymphocytes in primary liver carcinoma. Germline DNA was also extracted, and blood RNA derived from unsorted whole blood. Constant-region priming of approximately 500 ng total RNA yielded TCR beta cDNA. What produced the TCR beta libraries was three nested multiplex PCR rounds using slightly modified ARM-PCR. For around 11 cycles apiece, the opening two PCR rounds ran with TRBV1-TRBV30 forward primers and a C-beta reverse primer. A single record per CDR3 protein comes from TCRdb applying MiXCR to the multiplex PCR reads. The repertoire consists of about 350,000 distinct CDR3 sequences, with less than 65% occurring once and the leading ten covering about 6%. Sequencing used peripheral blood. Every receptor here comes from a middle-aged man with primary liver carcinoma and hepatitis B virus infection.

This clonotype was observed a few times. The genes are TRBV28 and TRBJ2-6, with no clear D. This CDR3 comprises 14 residues. Trimming pared 5 bases from V and 0 bases from J, leaving 5 bases between. CDR1 and CDR2 from the germline V gene are MDHEN and SYDVKM. The CDR3 region has the DNA TGTGCCAGCAGTCATAGCTCTGGGGCCAACGTCCTGACTTTC. Translating it yields CASSHSSGANVLTF.

This clonotype was found once. A much larger clone lies one base from this, so it may be a read error. The CDR3 DNA is TGTGCCAGCAGTCCCACAACAACTAATGAAAAACTGCTTTTT. Translating it yields CASSPTTTNEKLLF. The chain uses TRBV6-5 and TRBJ1-4; D unclear. The CDR3 runs to 14 residues. CDR1 and CDR2 (germline): MNHEY, SVGAGI.

This chain links TRBV5-1 with TRBJ2-1, with 8 bases identical to TRBD1. Trimming took 4 bases from V and 4 from J; bases not matched to a gene: 7. This CDR3 contains 15 residues. Germline V gives CDR1 SGHRS, CDR2 YFSETQ. The CDR3 bases are TGCGCCAGCAGCATGGCGGGACAGGAGTACAATGAGCAGTTCTTC. It encodes CASSMAGQEYNEQFF.

The sample holds one count of this clonotype. The chain carries TRBV11-2 and TRBJ2-3; D not certain. The CDR3 contains 14 residues. Germline CDR1 reads SGHAT; CDR2 reads FQNNGV. V shed 10 bases and J shed 6 bases, with 20 bases lying between them. CDR3 protein: CANGLTFPRDTQYF. The CDR3 DNA reads as TGTGCCAACGGCTTAACATTCCCCAGGGATACGCAGTATTTT.

A word on this clonotype: The junction does not match germline at one end; this may be a read error. V usage is TRBV11-2 and J usage is TRBJ2-3; the D gene could be TRBD1 or TRBD2 (5 bases each). Germline CDR1 reads SGHAT; CDR2 reads FQNNGV. This CDR3 has 17 amino acids. Written as DNA, the CDR3 is TGTGTCAGCAGCTTAGTCCCCGGGACGGTTAGTACAGATACGCAGTATTTT. It codes for CVSSLVPGTVSTDTQYF. Full variable domain (remainder filled in from reference TRBV11-2 and TRBJ2-3): EAGVAQSPRYKIIEKRQSVAFWCNPISGHATLYWYQQILGQGPKLLIQFQNNGVVDDSQLPKDRFSAERLKGVDSTLKIQPAKLEDSAVYLCVSSLVPGTVSTDTQYFGPGTRLTVL.

As regards this clonotype: The CDR3 carries no conserved terminal phenylalanine or tryptophan, so it likely arises from a read error. The chain recombines TRBV6-5 with TRBJ2-2, with TRBD2 identical over 8 bases. Germline V gene lookup returns CDR1 MNHEY and CDR2 SVGAGI. The V and J ends lost 2 bases and 9 bases, in that order; junction bases with no gene match: 8. This CDR3 region has 15 residues. CDR3 DNA sequence: TGTGCCAGCAGTTACCGTCTTAGCGGGACCTGGGAGCTGTTTCTT. Encoded protein: CASSYRLSGTWELFL.

This clonotype was counted only a few times. The rearrangement joins TRBV28 to TRBJ2-5; D is perhaps TRBD2 (5 bases). The CDR3 is 14 residues long. V dropped 5 bases and J dropped 1 base, with 11 bases sitting between them. Germline CDR1 is MDHEN and CDR2 is SYDVKM. CDR3 nucleotide sequence: TGTGCCAGCAGTCACGAAGCGGCCCAAGAGACCCAGTACTTC. As protein: CASSHEAAQETQYF.

A word on this clonotype: Since a much larger clone is just one base distant, this may be a read error. V gene TRBV6-1 combines with J gene TRBJ1-2; D unresolved. V was shortened by 5 bases and J by 0 bases, with 7 bases between the two germline ends. There are 13 residues in the CDR3. Germline assignment: CDR1 MNHNS and CDR2 SASEGT. CDR3 nucleotides: TGTGCCAGCAGTTCCAGATCTAACTATGGCTACACCTTC. Protein product: CASSSRSNYGYTF.

A word on this clonotype: It is likely a read error, because the conserved phenylalanine at the end of the CDR3 is missing. J is TRBJ2-1 and V is TRBV4-3; 10 bases are shared with TRBD2. Trimming took 3 bases from V and 4 from J; bases not matched to a gene: 6. The CDR3 is 16 amino acids. The germline V gene has CDR1 LGHNA and CDR2 YSLEER. CDR3 DNA: TGCGCCAGCAGCCAGTGGACTAGCGGCATTTACAATGAGCAGTTCTTA. Amino acids: CASSQWTSGIYNEQFL.

As concerns this clonotype: One end of the junction is discordant with germline, which a read error may explain. The gene calls are TRBV12-3 or TRBV12-4 and TRBJ2-1; TRBD1 agrees at 11 bases. The CDR3 has 15 residues. The CDR3 region is CVSSLGTGGYNEQFF. The CDR3 nucleotides are TGTGTCAGCAGTTTAGGGACAGGGGGCTACAATGAGCAGTTCTTC.

Notes on this clonotype: Since a much larger clone is just one base distant, this may be a read error. The V call is TRBV12-3 or TRBV12-4, the J call TRBJ2-4, with a weak D call TRBD2 (6 bases). CDR3 length equals 16 residues. Between the trimmed V and J ends, which lost 2 bases and 0 bases, there was a span of 11 bases. The CDR3 DNA reads TGTGCCAGCAGTTTAAGACTAGGGGTAGCCAAAAACATTCAGTACTTC. Translation: CASSLRLGVAKNIQYF.

The chain joins TRBV28 to TRBJ1-3; D is perhaps TRBD1 (5 bases). The CDR3 sequence is 18 residues long. V lost 5 bases and J lost 0, with 20 bases in between. Germline CDR1 and CDR2: MDHEN and SYDVKM. In DNA, the CDR3 is TGTGCCAGCAGTACACGACAGATTTCTCGTATCTCTGGAAACACCATATATTTT. Its protein product is CASSTRQISRISGNTIYF.

The chain recombines TRBV14 with TRBJ1-4; 9 positions match TRBD1. V trimming: 5 bases; J trimming: 0 bases; junction bases outside the gene matches: 7. Per the germline V gene, CDR1 is SGHDN and CDR2 is FVKESK. CDR3 length: 17 amino acids. The CDR3: CASSSRQGVPTNEKLFF. CDR3 nucleotides: TGTGCCAGCAGCTCCCGACAGGGGGTTCCAACTAATGAAAAACTGTTTTTT.

Worth noting for this clonotype: The conserved closing phenylalanine or tryptophan is absent in this CDR3, likely reflecting a read error. The chain's CDR3 is CAIRESRADEQYL. CDR3 coding DNA: TGTGCCATCCGTGAATCTAGGGCGGACGAGCAGTACTTG. V and J are TRBV10-3 and TRBJ2-7; D gene ambiguous. There are 13 residues in the CDR3. The germline gives CDR1 ENHRY, CDR2 SYGVKD.

This clonotype appeared a single time. A single base separates this from a much larger clone, so it may be a read error. The final CDR3 position lacks the conserved phenylalanine or tryptophan, pointing to a likely read error. The gene calls are TRBV6-1 and TRBJ2-1; the match to TRBD1 covers 9 bases. J gave up 7 bases and V 6 bases, and 4 bases lay outside the gene matches. CDR3 size: 13 residues. Germline loops: CDR1 MNHNS, CDR2 SASEGT. CDR3 sequence: CASRGQGTNEQFL. CDR3 sequence (DNA): TGTGCCAGCAGAGGACAGGGGACTAATGAGCAGTTCCTC.

This clonotype was seen at least ten times. The chain has TRBV29-1 and TRBJ2-3, with TRBD2 identical over 10 bases. V was pared by 4 bases and J by 4 bases, with 8 bases of the junction left unmatched. The germline gives CDR1 SQVTM, CDR2 ANQGSEA. The CDR3 covers 15 residues. CDR3 in DNA: TGCAGCGTTGGTATTCTAGCGGGAGTCTCAGATACGCAGTATTTT. This translates into CSVGILAGVSDTQYF.

This clonotype was seen a handful of times. The chain joins TRBV5-1 to TRBJ2-3; 10 nucleotides line up with TRBD2. This CDR3 spans 17 amino acids. Germline values: CDR1 SGHRS, CDR2 YFSETQ. Trimming at V came to 0 bases and at J to 4 bases, leaving 8 bases not matched to a gene. This chain's CDR3 is CASSLEASGSGSDTQYF. DNA for the CDR3: TGCGCCAGCAGCTTGGAAGCTAGCGGGAGTGGTTCAGATACGCAGTATTTT.

The sample holds one count of this clonotype. The conserved phenylalanine or tryptophan normally closing the CDR3 is absent here, so this likely arose from a read error. The chain employs TRBV5-6 and TRBJ2-7; the D is unclear. The CDR3 extends over 11 amino acids. V dropped 2 bases and J dropped 2 bases, with 2 bases sitting between them. Per the germline V gene, CDR1 is SGHDT and CDR2 is YYEEEE. The CDR3 DNA reads TGTGCCAGCAGCTTCACCTACGAGCAGTACTTG. This codes for CASSFTYEQYL.

As to this clonotype: At one end the junction does not follow the germline gene, possibly because of a read error. The CDR3, as DNA: TGTGCCAGCAGCTCGGCAGGGGCTGGCTATGGCCACACCTTC. Its translation: CASSSAGAGYGHTF. The chain joins TRBV7-9 to TRBJ1-2; tentatively, D is TRBD1 (6 bases). CDR3 length: 14 residues. Germline assignment: CDR1 SEHNR and CDR2 FQNEAQ (reference sequence).

Details on this clonotype: An end of the junction differs from the germline gene, which may be a read error. CDR3 protein: CTTSDRDRGPWEQYF. Written as DNA, the CDR3 is TGTACCACCAGTGACAGGGACAGGGGGCCTTGGGAGCAGTACTTC. The chain is built from TRBV24-1 and TRBJ2-7; TRBD1 aligns across 12 bases. The germline V gene has CDR1 KGHDR and CDR2 SFDVKD. The CDR3 runs 15 residues.

The sample holds one count of this clonotype. Since a much larger clone is just one base distant, this may be a read error. V and J are TRBV6-5 and TRBJ2-5; 9 bases line up with TRBD2. Germline lookup yields CDR1 MNHEY and CDR2 SVGAGI. The CDR3 is made up of 15 amino acids. CDR3 DNA sequence: TGTGCCAGGAGTTACTCGAGCCTAGCGGGGGAGACCCAGTACTTC. Its protein product is CARSYSSLAGETQYF.

The CDR3 DNA follows: TGTGCCAGCAGTACACCGGAACAGGGCCTACGGCAGACCCAGTACTTC. Translation gives CASSTPEQGLRQTQYF. J is TRBJ2-5 and V is TRBV11-2; maybe TRBD1 (6 bases). V lost 6 bases to trimming and J lost 6 bases, with 23 bases between them. The CDR3 totals 16 residues. CDR1 and CDR2 (germline): SGHAT, FQNNGV.

In its sample, this clonotype was seen a few times. The rearrangement uses TRBV5-1 and TRBJ2-7, with a tentative D call TRBD2 (6 bases). V lost 4 bases to trimming and J lost 6 bases, with 11 bases between them. Germline CDR1 is SGHRS and CDR2 is YFSETQ. This CDR3 comprises 12 residues. CDR3 in amino acids: CASSLGTAEQYF. CDR3 nucleotide sequence: TGCGCCAGCAGCCTAGGGACTGCCGAGCAGTACTTC.

The chain recombines TRBV10-3 with TRBJ1-5; 8 bases match TRBD1. V lost 5 bases and J lost 5; bases outside the gene matches: 5. Germline V gene sequence: CDR1 ENHRY, CDR2 SYGVKD. The CDR3 is 14 amino acids. Written as DNA, the CDR3 is TGTGCCATCAGTCCGGGACAGGAGGATCAGCCCCAGCATTTT. Its translation: CAISPGQEDQPQHF.

The gene calls are TRBV30 and TRBJ1-5, with TRBD1 identical over 8 bases. The closer fit of TRBJ2-3 to the DNA end suggests the J call may be wrong. The germline gives CDR1 GTSNPN, CDR2 SVGIG (reference sequence). The length of the CDR3 is 16 residues. CDR3 DNA: TGTGCCTGGAGCCCATCCGACAGGGGCTGGAATCAGCCCCAGTATTTT. It specifies CAWSPSDRGWNQPQYF.

Points on this clonotype: One base away lies a much larger clone, so this may be a sequencing read error. This chain links TRBV6-1 with TRBJ2-1; 7 nucleotides agree with TRBD1. Per the germline V gene, CDR1 is MNHNS and CDR2 is SASEGT. CDR3 length: 13 residues. Written as DNA, the CDR3 is TGTGCCAGCAGGGGACAGAATTACAATGGGCAGTTCTTC. Translating gives CASRGQNYNGQFF.

Notes on this clonotype: Likely a read error: the CDR3 ends without its conserved phenylalanine or tryptophan. The chain employs TRBV10-3 and TRBJ1-2; the match to TRBD1 covers 7 bases. V lost 7 bases to trimming and J lost 3 bases; unmatched junction nucleotides: 5. The CDR3 contains 13 residues. Looked up from germline, CDR1 is ENHRY and CDR2 is SYGVKD. Here the CDR3 reads CAINATGDYGYTL. The CDR3 DNA follows: TGTGCCATCAATGCTACAGGGGACTATGGCTACACCCTC.